The following is a T cell receptor (beta chain) sequence with its context. Antigen: not known. Libraries were prepared by immunoSEQ multiplex PCR; TCRdb keeps only in-frame clonotypes and omits some of them. The profile shows 150,000 to 200,000 clones, about 84% of them singletons. The sample is drawn from a study of cytotoxic CD8 clonotypes in ibrutinib-treated CLL. On the study more broadly: The group held over nine relapsed/refractory and approximately 15 treatment-naive patients, with 17 to 18 IGHV unmutated.

Whole-study findings and limits: Clonality was higher at baseline than in age-matched healthy donors and tracked circulating CD8+ T-cell counts.

Trimming left V 2 bases short and J 6 bases short, with 1 base between. The CDR3 runs to 11 residues. Germline lookup yields CDR1 SGHTA and CDR2 FQGNSA. The clonotype was recovered from a human donor with chronic lymphocytic leukemia. Sample: PBMCs, taken after 24 months of ibrutinib treatment. V is TRBV7-2 and J is TRBJ2-2; D is undetermined. CDR3 loop: CASSLSGELFF. Written as DNA, the CDR3 is TGTGCCAGCAGCTTATCCGGGGAGCTGTTTTTT. The complete variable domain, with remaining parts taken from reference TRBV7-2 and TRBJ2-2, reads GAGVSQSPSNKVTEKGKDVELRCDPISGHTALYWYRQSLGQGLEFLIYFQGNSAPDKSGLPSDRFSAERTGGSVSTLTIQRTQQEDSAVYLCASSLSGELFFGEGSRLTVL.